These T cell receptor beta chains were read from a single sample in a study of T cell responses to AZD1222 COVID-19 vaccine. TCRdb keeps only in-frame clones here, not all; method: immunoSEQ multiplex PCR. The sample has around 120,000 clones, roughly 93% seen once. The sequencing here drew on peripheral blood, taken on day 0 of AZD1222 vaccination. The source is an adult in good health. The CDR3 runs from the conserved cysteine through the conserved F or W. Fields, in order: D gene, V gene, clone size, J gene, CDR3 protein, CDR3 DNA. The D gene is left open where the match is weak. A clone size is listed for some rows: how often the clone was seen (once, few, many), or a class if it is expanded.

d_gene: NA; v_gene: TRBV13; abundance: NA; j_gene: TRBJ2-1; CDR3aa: CASSLGRDYNEQFF; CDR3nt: TGTGCCAGCAGCTTAGGGCGGGACTACAATGAGCAGTTCTTC
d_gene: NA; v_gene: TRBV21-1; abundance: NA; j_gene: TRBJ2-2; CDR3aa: CASSKACGQGDTGELFF; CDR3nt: TGTGCCAGCAGCAAAGCCTGTGGACAGGGAGACACCGGGGAGCTGTTTTTT
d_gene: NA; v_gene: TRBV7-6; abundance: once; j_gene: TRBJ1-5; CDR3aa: CASSLVGGQPQHF; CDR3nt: TGTGCCAGCAGCTTAGTTGGAGGTCAGCCCCAGCATTTT
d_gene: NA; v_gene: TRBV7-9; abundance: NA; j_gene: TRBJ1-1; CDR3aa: CASRLSDSSTEAFF; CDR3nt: TGTGCCAGCAGGCTGTCGGACAGTAGCACTGAAGCTTTCTTT
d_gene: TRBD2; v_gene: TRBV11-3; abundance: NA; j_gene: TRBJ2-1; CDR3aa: CASSSTSARGDEQFF; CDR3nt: TGTGCCAGCAGCTCCACTAGCGCCCGAGGCGATGAGCAGTTCTTC
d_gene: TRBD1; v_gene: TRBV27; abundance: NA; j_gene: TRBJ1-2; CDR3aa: CASRPSPYRGATYGYTF; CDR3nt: TGTGCCAGCAGGCCCTCCCCCTACAGGGGGGCTACCTATGGCTACACCTTC
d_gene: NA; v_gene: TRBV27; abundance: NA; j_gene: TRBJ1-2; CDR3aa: CASTLRPSMNYGYTF; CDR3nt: TGTGCCAGCACCCTCCGGCCGTCTATGAACTATGGCTACACCTTC
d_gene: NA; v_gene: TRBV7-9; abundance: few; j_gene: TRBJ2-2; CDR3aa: CASSPLPGSNTGELFF; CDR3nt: TGTGCCAGCAGCCCCCTGCCGGGGTCGAACACCGGGGAGCTGTTTTTT
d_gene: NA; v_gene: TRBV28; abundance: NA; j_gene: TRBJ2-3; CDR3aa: CASTPRGGGGTDTQYF; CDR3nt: TGTGCCAGCACCCCCAGGGGGGGAGGAGGCACAGATACGCAGTATTTT
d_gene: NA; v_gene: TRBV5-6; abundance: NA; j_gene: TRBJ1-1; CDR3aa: CASSFYRDDTEAFF; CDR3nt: TGTGCCAGCAGCTTTTACAGGGATGACACTGAAGCTTTCTTT
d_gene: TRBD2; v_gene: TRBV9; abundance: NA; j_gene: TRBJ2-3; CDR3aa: CASSVGGGASGDTQYF; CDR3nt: TGTGCCAGCAGCGTAGGGGGGGGAGCGTCTGGAGATACGCAGTATTTT
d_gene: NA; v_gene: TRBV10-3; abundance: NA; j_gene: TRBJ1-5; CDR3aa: CAISESGPNQPQHF; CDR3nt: TGTGCCATCAGTGAGTCAGGCCCGAATCAGCCCCAGCATTTT
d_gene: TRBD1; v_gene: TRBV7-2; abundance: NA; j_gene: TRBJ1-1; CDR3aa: CASSPQGSTSPYMNTEAFF; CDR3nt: TGTGCCAGCAGCCCACAGGGGTCAACTAGCCCTTACATGAACACTGAAGCTTTCTTT
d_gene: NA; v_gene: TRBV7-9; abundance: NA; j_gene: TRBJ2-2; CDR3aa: CASSSTGELFF; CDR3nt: TGTGCCAGCAGCTCTACCGGGGAGCTGTTTTTT
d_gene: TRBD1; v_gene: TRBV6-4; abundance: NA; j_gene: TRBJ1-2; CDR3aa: CASSDSEQGAYGYTF; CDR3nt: TGTGCCAGCAGTGACTCGGAACAGGGGGCGTATGGCTACACCTTC
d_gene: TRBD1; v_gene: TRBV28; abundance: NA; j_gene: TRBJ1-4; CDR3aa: CASSSGGQANEKLFF; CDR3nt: TGTGCCAGCAGTTCAGGGGGACAGGCTAATGAAAAACTGTTTTTT
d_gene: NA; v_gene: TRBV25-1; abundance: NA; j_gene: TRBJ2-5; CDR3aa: CASSEYHPGETQYF; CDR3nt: TGTGCCAGCAGTGAATATCATCCGGGAGAGACCCAGTACTTC
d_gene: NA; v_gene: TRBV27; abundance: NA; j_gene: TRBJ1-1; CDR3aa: CASSFSVNTEAFF; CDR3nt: TGTGCCAGCAGTTTCTCAGTGAACACTGAAGCTTTCTTT
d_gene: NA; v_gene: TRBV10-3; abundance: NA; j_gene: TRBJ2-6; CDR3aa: CAISEFGSGANVLTF; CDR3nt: TGTGCCATCAGTGAGTTCGGGTCTGGGGCCAACGTCCTGACTTTC
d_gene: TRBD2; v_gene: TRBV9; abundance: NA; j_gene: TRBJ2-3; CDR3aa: CASSGSGRGADTQYF; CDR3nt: TGTGCCAGCAGCGGTAGCGGGAGGGGCGCAGATACGCAGTATTTT
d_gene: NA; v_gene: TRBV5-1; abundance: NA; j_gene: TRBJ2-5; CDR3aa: CASSLESGAQETQYF; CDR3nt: TGCGCCAGCAGCTTGGAATCGGGGGCACAAGAGACCCAGTACTTC
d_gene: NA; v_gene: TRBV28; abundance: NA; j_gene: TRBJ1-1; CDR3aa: CASSLISMNTEAFF; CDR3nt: TGTGCCAGCAGTTTAATTTCGATGAACACTGAAGCTTTCTTT
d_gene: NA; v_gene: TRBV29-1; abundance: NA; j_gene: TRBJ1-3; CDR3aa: CSATLSSGNTIYF; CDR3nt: TGCAGCGCCACCTTGAGCTCTGGAAACACCATATATTTT
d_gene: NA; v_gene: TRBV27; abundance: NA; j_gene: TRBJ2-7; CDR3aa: CASSGTNLYEQYF; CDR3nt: TGTGCCAGCAGTGGGACAAACCTTTACGAGCAGTACTTC
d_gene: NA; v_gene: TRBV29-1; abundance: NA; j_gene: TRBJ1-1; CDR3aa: CSVPRETEAFF; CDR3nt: TGCAGCGTCCCCCGTGAGACTGAAGCTTTCTTT
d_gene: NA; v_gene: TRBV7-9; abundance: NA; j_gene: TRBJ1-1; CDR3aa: CASSLGQNEMNTEAFF; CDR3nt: TGTGCCAGCAGCCTCGGACAGAATGAAATGAACACTGAAGCTTTCTTT
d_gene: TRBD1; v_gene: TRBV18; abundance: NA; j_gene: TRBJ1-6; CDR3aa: CASSPARQGPVHSPLHF; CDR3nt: TGTGCCAGCTCACCAGCAAGACAGGGGCCGGTCCATTCACCCCTCCACTTT
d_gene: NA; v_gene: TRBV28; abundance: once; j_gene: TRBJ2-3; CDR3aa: CASSGRTDTQYF; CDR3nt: TGTGCCAGCAGTGGGAGGACAGATACGCAGTATTTT
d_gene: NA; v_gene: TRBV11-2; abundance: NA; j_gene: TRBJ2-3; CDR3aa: CASSFWRQTPSTDTQYF; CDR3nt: TGTGCCAGCAGCTTTTGGCGACAGACCCCAAGCACAGATACGCAGTATTTT
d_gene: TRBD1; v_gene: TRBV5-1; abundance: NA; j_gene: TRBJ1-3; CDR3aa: CASSLGQGGTGNTIYF; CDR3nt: TGCGCCAGCAGCCTAGGACAGGGAGGAACTGGAAACACCATATATTTT
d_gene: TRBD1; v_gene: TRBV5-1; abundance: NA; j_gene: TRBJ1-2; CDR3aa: CASSLDSRQGWYGYTF; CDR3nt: TGCGCCAGCAGCTTGGACTCCAGACAGGGTTGGTATGGCTACACCTTC
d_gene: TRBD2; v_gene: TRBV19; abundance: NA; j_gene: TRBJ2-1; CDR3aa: CASSSGSYNEQFF; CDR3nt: TGTGCCAGTAGTAGCGGGAGCTACAATGAGCAGTTCTTC
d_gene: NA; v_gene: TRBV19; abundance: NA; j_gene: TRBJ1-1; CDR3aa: CASRYDSRNTEAFF; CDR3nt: TGTGCCAGTAGATACGACAGCAGGAACACTGAAGCTTTCTTT
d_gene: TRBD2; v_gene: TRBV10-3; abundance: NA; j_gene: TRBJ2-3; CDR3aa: CAISLAGADTQYF; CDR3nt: TGTGCCATCAGCCTAGCGGGAGCAGATACGCAGTATTTT
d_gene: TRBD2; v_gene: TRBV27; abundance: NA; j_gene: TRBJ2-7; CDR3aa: CASSSLHGTTSYEQYF; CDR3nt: TGTGCCAGCAGTTCCCTACACGGGACTACCTCCTACGAGCAGTACTTC
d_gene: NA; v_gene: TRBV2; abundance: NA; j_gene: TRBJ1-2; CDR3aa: CASPGPPGYTF; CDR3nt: TGTGCCAGCCCCGGACCTCCTGGCTACACCTTC
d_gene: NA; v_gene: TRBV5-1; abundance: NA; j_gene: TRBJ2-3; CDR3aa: CASSLDGQLRDTQYF; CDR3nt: TGCGCCAGCAGCTTGGACGGACAACTACGCGATACGCAGTATTTT
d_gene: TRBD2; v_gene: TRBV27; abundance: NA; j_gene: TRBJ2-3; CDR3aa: CASGRLAADTQYF; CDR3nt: TGTGCCAGCGGGAGACTAGCTGCCGATACGCAGTATTTT
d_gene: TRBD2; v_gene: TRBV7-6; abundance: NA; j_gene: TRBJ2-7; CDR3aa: CASSFPPSGAGEQYF; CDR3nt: TGTGCCAGCAGCTTCCCCCCTAGCGGCGCGGGTGAGCAGTACTTC
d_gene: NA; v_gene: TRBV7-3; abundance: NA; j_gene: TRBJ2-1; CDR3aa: CASSLSPGSGPQFF; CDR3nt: TGTGCCAGCAGCTTAAGTCCAGGATCGGGACCGCAGTTCTTC
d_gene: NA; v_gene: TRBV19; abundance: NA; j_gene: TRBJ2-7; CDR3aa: CASSMSGASEQYF; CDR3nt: TGTGCCAGTAGTATGTCAGGGGCCAGCGAGCAGTACTTC
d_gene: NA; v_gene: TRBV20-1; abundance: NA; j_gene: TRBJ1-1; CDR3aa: CSALPVTEAFF; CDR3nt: TGCAGTGCTCTCCCTGTGACTGAAGCTTTCTTT
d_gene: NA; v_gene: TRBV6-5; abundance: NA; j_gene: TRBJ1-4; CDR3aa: CASVSRDMGEKLFF; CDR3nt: TGTGCCAGCGTGTCCCGGGACATGGGAGAAAAACTGTTTTTT
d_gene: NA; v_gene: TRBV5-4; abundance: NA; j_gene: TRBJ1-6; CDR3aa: CASSFIGAGENSPLHF; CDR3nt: TGTGCCAGCAGCTTTATCGGTGCAGGGGAAAATTCACCCCTCCACTTT
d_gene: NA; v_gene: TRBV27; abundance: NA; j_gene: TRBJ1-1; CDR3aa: CASGQGAYHEAFF; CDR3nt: TGTGCCTCCGGGCAGGGAGCCTACCATGAAGCTTTCTTT
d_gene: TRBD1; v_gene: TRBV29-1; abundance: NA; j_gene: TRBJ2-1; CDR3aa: CSAQKGTGSNEQFF; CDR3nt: TGCAGCGCCCAAAAGGGGACAGGTAGCAATGAGCAGTTCTTC
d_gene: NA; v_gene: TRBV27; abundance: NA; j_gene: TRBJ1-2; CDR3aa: CASSSVDSSYGYTF; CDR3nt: TGTGCCAGCAGTTCAGTAGACTCTAGCTATGGCTACACCTTC
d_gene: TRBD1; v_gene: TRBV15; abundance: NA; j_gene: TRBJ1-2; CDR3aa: CATSTGQSYGYTF; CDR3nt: TGTGCCACCTCTACGGGACAGTCTTATGGCTACACCTTC
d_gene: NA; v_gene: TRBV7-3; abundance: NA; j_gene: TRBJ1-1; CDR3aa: CASSLQLDTEAFF; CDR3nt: TGTGCCAGCAGCTTGCAACTAGACACTGAAGCTTTCTTT
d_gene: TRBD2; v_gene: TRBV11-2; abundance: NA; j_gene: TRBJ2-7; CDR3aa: CASTLGAGVGEQYF; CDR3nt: TGTGCCAGCACCCTAGGGGCGGGAGTTGGGGAGCAGTACTTC
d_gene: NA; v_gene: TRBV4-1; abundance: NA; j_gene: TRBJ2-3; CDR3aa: CASSPTRGGEADTQYF; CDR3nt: TGCGCCAGCAGTCCTACGAGGGGAGGCGAGGCAGATACGCAGTATTTT
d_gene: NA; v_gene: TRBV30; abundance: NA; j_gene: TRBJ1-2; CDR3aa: CAWSVRFNYGYTF; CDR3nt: TGTGCCTGGAGTGTACGATTCAACTATGGCTACACCTTC
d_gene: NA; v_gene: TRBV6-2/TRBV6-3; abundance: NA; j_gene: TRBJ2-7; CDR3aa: CASSYRDNYEQYF; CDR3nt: TGTGCCAGCAGTTACCGGGACAACTACGAGCAGTACTTC
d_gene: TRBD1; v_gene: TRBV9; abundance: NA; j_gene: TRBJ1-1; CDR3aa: CASSVEQGRTEAFF; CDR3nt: TGTGCCAGCAGCGTAGAACAGGGGAGGACTGAAGCTTTCTTT
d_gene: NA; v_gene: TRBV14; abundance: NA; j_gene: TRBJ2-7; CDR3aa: CASGSGWF; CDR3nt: TGTGCCAGCGGATCCGGTTGGTTC
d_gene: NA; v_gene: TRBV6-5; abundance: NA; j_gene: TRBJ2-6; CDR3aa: CASIEPGANVLTF; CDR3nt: TGTGCCAGCATCGAACCCGGGGCCAACGTCCTGACTTTC
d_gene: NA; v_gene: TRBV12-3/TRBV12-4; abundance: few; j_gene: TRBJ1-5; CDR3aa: CASMGSPGQPQHF; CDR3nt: TGTGCCAGCATGGGGTCACCGGGGCAGCCCCAGCATTTT
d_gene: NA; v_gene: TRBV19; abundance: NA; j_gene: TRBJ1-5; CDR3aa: CASRVGGFYSNQPQHF; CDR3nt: TGTGCCAGTAGAGTTGGAGGATTCTATAGCAATCAGCCCCAGCATTTT
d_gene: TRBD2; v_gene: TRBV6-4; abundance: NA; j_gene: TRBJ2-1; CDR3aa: CASSLAGGPFSYNEQFF; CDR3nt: TGTGCCAGCAGTCTAGCGGGAGGGCCGTTTTCCTACAATGAGCAGTTCTTC